Presented here are 6 T cell receptor beta chains from one specimen sequenced in a study of cytomegalovirus exposure and HLA in healthy donors. 60 Vbeta and 13 Jbeta primers were used in PCR. The data were produced by immunoSEQ multiplex PCR, yet TCRdb's version contains in-frame clones alone and is incomplete. The table includes 100,000 to 150,000 clones, roughly 78% detected once. The sequenced sample was PBMCs. The receptors were gathered from a man in his thirties or forties in good health and CMV-seronegative.

J is TRBJ2-3 and V is TRBV4-1; D may be TRBD1 (5 bases). This CDR3 has 16 residues. The V end lost 3 bases, the J end lost 2 bases, and 15 bases lay between the germline ends. Per germline, CDR1 MGHRA and CDR2 YSYEKL. The CDR3 reads CASSHPVRDPTDTQYF. In DNA form, the CDR3 reads TGCGCCAGCAGCCATCCTGTCAGGGATCCCACAGATACGCAGTATTTT.

The J gene is TRBJ1-1, the V gene TRBV6-5; 8 nucleotides line up with TRBD1. The CDR3 extends over 13 amino acids. CDR1 and CDR2 (germline): MNHEY, SVGAGI. With V trimmed by 6 bases and J by 5 bases, 5 bases remained unmatched. The CDR3 loop reads CASRRTGRTEAFF. The CDR3 DNA reads as TGTGCCAGCAGGCGGACAGGGCGGACTGAAGCTTTCTTT.

The gene calls are TRBV2 and TRBJ1-2, with 8 bases aligning to TRBD1. After removal of 4 bases from V and 8 bases from J, the junction contained 15 bases not matched to a gene. The germline V gene has CDR1 SNHLY and CDR2 FYNNEI. This CDR3 is 16 amino acids long. The CDR3 loop is CASSVDRGSSGIGYTF. In DNA form, the CDR3 reads TGTGCCAGCAGTGTAGACAGGGGTTCCTCCGGTATCGGCTACACCTTC.

V and J are TRBV5-1 and TRBJ2-5, with TRBD2 matching over 14 bases. The CDR3 has 16 amino acids. Germline CDR1 SGHRS, CDR2 YFSETQ. V gave up 0 bases and J gave up 5 bases; unmatched junction bases: 3. The CDR3 spells CASSLGTSGGQETQYF. The CDR3, as DNA: TGCGCCAGCAGCTTGGGGACTAGCGGGGGGCAGGAGACCCAGTACTTC.

V is TRBV10-1 and J is TRBJ2-3, with 15 bases identical to TRBD2. The CDR3 has 16 residues. Germline loops: CDR1 WNHNN, CDR2 SYGVQD (reference sequence). With 6 bases clipped from V and 6 bases from J, the junction kept 7 bases outside the gene matches. CDR3 DNA sequence: TGCGCCAGCAGCCTGGGACTAGCGGGGGGATCGGATACGCAGTATTTT. Its translation: CASSLGLAGGSDTQYF.

This chain connects TRBV30 to TRBJ1-2, with TRBD1 matching over 9 bases. The CDR3 is 16 residues long. The trim removed 4 bases at V and 3 bases at J, leaving 12 bases unmatched. The germline gives CDR1 GTSNPN, CDR2 SVGIG (reference sequence). CDR3 region: CAWMGQGGLVYYGYTF. The CDR3 bases are TGTGCCTGGATGGGACAGGGAGGCCTGGTGTACTATGGCTACACCTTC.